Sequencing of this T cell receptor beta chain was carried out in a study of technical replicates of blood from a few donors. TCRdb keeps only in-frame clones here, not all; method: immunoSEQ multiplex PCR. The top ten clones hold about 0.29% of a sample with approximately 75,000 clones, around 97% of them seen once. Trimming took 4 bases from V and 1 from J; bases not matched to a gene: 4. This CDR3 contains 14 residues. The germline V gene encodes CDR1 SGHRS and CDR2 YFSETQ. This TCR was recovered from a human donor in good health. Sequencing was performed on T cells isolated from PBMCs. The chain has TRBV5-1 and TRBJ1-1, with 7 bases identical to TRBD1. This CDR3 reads CASSRTGWNTEAFF. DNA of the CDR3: TGCGCCAGCAGCCGGACAGGTTGGAACACTGAAGCTTTCTTT.